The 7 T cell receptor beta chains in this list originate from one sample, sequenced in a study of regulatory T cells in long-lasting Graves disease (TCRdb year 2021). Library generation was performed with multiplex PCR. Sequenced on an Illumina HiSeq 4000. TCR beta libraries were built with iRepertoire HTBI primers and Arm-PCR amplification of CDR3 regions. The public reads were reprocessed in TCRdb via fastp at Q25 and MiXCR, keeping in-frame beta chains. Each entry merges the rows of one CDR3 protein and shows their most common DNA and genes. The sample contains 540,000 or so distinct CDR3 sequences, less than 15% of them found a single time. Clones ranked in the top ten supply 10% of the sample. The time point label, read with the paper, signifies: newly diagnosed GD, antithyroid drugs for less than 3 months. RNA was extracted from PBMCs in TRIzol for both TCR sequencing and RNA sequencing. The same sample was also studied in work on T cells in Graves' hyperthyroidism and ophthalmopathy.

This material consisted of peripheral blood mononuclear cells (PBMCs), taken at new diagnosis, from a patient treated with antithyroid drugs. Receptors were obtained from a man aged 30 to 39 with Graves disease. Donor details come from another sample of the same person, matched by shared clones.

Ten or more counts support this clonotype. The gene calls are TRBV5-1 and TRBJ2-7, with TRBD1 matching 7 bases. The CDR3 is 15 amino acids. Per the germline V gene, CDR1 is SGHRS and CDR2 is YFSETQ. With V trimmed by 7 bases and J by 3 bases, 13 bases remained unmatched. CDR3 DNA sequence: TGCGCCAGCTCCGGCAGGGGACAGACCCTCTACGAGCAGTACTTC. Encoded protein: CASSGRGQTLYEQYF.

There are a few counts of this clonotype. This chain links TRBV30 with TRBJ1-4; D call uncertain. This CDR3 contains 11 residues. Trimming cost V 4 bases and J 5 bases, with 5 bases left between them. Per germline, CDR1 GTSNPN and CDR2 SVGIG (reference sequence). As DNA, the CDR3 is TGTGCCTGGAAAGGAAATGAAAAACTGTTTTTT. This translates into CAWKGNEKLFF.

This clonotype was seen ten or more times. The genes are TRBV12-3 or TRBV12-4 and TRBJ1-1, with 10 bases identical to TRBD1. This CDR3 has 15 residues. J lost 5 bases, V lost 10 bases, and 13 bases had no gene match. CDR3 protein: CATGTPGQGLTEAFF. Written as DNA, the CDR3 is TGTGCCACCGGGACCCCGGGACAGGGGTTGACTGAAGCTTTCTTT.

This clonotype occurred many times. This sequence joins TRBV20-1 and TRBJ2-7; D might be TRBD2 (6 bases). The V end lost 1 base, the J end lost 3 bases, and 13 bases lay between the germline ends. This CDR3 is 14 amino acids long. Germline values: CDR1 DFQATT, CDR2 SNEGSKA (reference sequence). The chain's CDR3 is CSARVGGSYYEQYF. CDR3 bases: TGCAGTGCTAGAGTGGGAGGTTCTTACTACGAGCAGTACTTC.

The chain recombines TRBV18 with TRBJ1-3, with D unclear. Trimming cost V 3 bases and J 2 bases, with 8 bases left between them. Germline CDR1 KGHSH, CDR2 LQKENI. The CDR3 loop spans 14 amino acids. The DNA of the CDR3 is TGTGCCAGCTCACCGATGGCAGCTGGAAACACCATATATTTT. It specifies CASSPMAAGNTIYF.

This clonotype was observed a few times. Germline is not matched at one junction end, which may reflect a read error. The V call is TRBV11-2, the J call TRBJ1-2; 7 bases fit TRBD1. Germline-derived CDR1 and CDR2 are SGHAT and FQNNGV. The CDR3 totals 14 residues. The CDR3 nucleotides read TGTGTCAGCAGCCCCAGGACAGGTGACTATGGCTACACCTTC. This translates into CVSSPRTGDYGYTF.

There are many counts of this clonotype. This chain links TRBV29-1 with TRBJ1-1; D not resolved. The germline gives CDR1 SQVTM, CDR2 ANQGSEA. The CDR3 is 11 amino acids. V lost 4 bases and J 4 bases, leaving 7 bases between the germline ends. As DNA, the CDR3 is TGCAGCGTTGGTCGGGGCACTGAAGCTTTCTTT. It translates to CSVGRGTEAFF.